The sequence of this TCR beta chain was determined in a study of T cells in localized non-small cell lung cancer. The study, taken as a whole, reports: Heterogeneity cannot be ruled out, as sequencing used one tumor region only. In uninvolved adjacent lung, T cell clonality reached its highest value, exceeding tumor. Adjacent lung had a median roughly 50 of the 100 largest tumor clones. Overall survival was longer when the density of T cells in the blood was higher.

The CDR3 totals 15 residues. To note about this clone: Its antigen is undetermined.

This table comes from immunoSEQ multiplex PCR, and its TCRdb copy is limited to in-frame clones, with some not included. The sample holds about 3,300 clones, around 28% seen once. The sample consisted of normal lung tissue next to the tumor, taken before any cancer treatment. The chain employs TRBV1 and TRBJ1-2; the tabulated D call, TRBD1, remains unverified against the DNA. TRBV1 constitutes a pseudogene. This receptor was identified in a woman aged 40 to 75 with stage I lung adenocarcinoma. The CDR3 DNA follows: TGCGCCAGCAGCCAAGATAAGGGGATAGGCTATGGCTACACCTTC. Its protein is CASSQDKGIGYGYTF.